This is a list of T cell receptor beta chains from one sample in a study of vaccination and CD4 T cells after COVID-19. TCRdb independently ran MiXCR on the PCR reads; one entry per CDR3 protein. The sample consists of approximately 40,000 distinct CDR3 sequences, 36% of them appearing once. This material consisted of CD4+ T cells from blood, taken about 7 months after SARS-CoV-2 vaccination. The source of these receptors is a human donor who had recovered from COVID-19. CDR3s leave out the opening cysteine and the closing phenylalanine or tryptophan.

v_call	cdr3_length	j_call	cdr3_aa
TRBV7-6	14	TRBJ1-5	ASSLTDRGSNQPQH
TRBV27	13	TRBJ1-5	ASSLAGAGGQPQH
TRBV6-1	13	TRBJ2-5	ASSDPGLAGETQY
TRBV28	14	TRBJ1-5	ASGVGGPPSNQPQH
TRBV7-7	12	TRBJ2-3	ASSSLGSTDTQY
TRBV12-3/TRBV12-4	13	TRBJ2-3	ASRLDRVGTDTQY
TRBV7-9	14	TRBJ2-5	ASRRTSGRARETQY
TRBV20-1	10	TRBJ2-5	SGRGVKETQY
TRBV6-2/TRBV6-3	12	TRBJ2-7	ASSTVDVSYEQY
TRBV7-7	11	TRBJ2-5	ASSSRGSETQY
TRBV15	13	TRBJ1-5	ATSRDLGLNQPQH
TRBV6-1	12	TRBJ2-7	ASSLSRGSYEQY
TRBV27	12	TRBJ1-5	ASSFSGGGQPQH
TRBV29-1	12	TRBJ2-3	SVEEPGSADTQY
TRBV20-1	14	TRBJ2-5	SAGLGSGQYQETQY
TRBV20-1	12	TRBJ2-5	SASATGVRETQY
TRBV6-2/TRBV6-3	15	TRBJ2-2	ASSYSGDRVYGGELF
TRBV4-1	14	TRBJ1-5	ASSQGGQGYKQPQH
TRBV25-1	16	TRBJ2-1	ASSELRGGPPGGDEQF
TRBV20-1	12	TRBJ2-2	SARRPGNTGELF
TRBV20-1	12	TRBJ2-7	SARRQGRAYEQY
TRBV20-1	12	TRBJ2-5	SARDPGLQETQY
TRBV11-2	14	TRBJ1-2	ASRGLGTRRLGGYT
TRBV6-1	12	TRBJ1-5	ASSKTGGSQPQH
TRBV7-9	11	TRBJ2-7	ASSSRDQYEQY
TRBV11-2	12	TRBJ2-7	ASSLFGESYEQY
TRBV6-2/TRBV6-3	13	TRBJ2-5	ASSDPGLAIETQY
TRBV11-2	13	TRBJ2-7	ASSFLAAGPYEQY
TRBV11-1	10	TRBJ1-1	ASRRDSPEAF
TRBV27	11	TRBJ2-7	ASSLGLPYEQY
TRBV28	13	TRBJ2-7	ASSLGQGSGYEQY
TRBV28	12	TRBJ1-1	ASSPRGLNTEAF
TRBV5-1	14	TRBJ2-5	ASSWTKLGLQETQY
TRBV7-7	14	TRBJ2-3	ASSLVWELPLGTQY
TRBV6-1	9	NA	ASSEMGEQY
TRBV28	13	TRBJ2-3	ASSETSGNTDTQY
TRBV7-8	15	TRBJ1-2	ASSIRPFREAYYGYT
TRBV10-3	11	TRBJ2-3	AIGTYGSDTQY
TRBV20-1	17	TRBJ2-7	SARPTPFRTAIYSYEQY
TRBV7-3	13	TRBJ2-1	ASSLYWSQINEQF
TRBV28	9	TRBJ2-7	ASSASYEQY
TRBV20-1	13	TRBJ1-5	SAPSGEYSNQPQH
TRBV20-1	13	TRBJ2-1	SAISPFSGYNEQF
TRBV7-8	12	TRBJ2-7	ASSLQGAPGEQY
TRBV5-4	14	TRBJ2-1	ASSFTAQSSYNEQF
TRBV20-1	13	TRBJ2-1	SARGFSGPYNEQF
TRBV2	14	TRBJ2-1	ASTSGLAQGGGEQF
TRBV19	11	TRBJ2-1	ASSDWGPNEQF
TRBV7-3	13	TRBJ2-2	ASSPQGLEGGELF
TRBV5-1	11	TRBJ2-5	ASSLEGSETQY
TRBV19	12	TRBJ1-5	ASSIRGNNQPQH
TRBV20-1	11	TRBJ2-5	GANDRGQETQY
TRBV19	12	TRBJ1-5	ASRGQGGNQPQH
TRBV5-1	14	TRBJ1-6	ASSSPSGTGNSPLH
TRBV27	12	TRBJ2-3	ASKPSGWRDTQY
TRBV6-2/TRBV6-3	12	TRBJ2-4	ASSYDVAKNIQY
TRBV6-1	11	TRBJ1-2	ASSLRGQGGYT
TRBV6-2/TRBV6-3	11	TRBJ1-1	ASSYSRRSEAF